This TCR beta chain was found in a study of immune evolution from preneoplasia to lung adenocarcinoma. Study at large: HLA loss of heterozygosity: roughly 7.5% AIS, under 19% MIA, over 30% ADC, none AAH.

The CDR3 consists of 14 residues. Germline CDR1 reads MNHEY; CDR2 reads SMNVEV (reference sequence). V was clipped by 8 bases and J by 0 bases, with 14 bases between them. Assay used: immunoSEQ multiplex PCR; TCRdb lists only in-frame clones, some missing. This repertoire shows under 4,500 clones, 76% found once; its top ten account for more than 13%. After pathologic assessment, macro-dissection selected premalignant or tumor cells for extraction. This clone turned up a few times. This TCR derives from a person aged 65 to 85 with invasive lung adenocarcinoma. Some clones in this sample may be carry-over from other donors' samples. The chain uses TRBV27 and TRBJ2-7, with D unclear. Sequencing was done on a sample of FFPE invasive lung adenocarcinoma tissue. CDR3 sequence reads: CASRQQTSSYEQYF. DNA of the CDR3: TGTGCCAGCCGGCAACAGACGAGCTCCTACGAGCAGTACTTC.